What follows is one T cell receptor beta chain and its context. The data stem from a study of blood T cell repertoires in COVID-19. Study-wide background: Acute-phase and convalescent COVID-19 samples originated in the United States, Italy and Spain.

In the original processing: Estimation of nucleated cell counts was performed using reference gene primer amplification. The data were produced by immunoSEQ multiplex PCR, yet TCRdb's version contains in-frame clones alone and is incomplete. D and trimming were read from the DNA, whereas the V and J calls and clone size are those reported in that table. Of about 36,000 clones in the sample, less than 95% were seen once. With 5 bases removed from V and 4 bases from J, the gap between germline ends came to 15 bases. The CDR3 loop spans 16 amino acids. From germline, CDR1 is LNHDA and CDR2 SQIVND (reference sequence).

The sequencing sample was made of peripheral blood. The clonotype was recovered from a human donor in a cohort sampled during active COVID-19. The rearrangement uses TRBV19 and TRBJ1-6; D remains unclear. For the CDR3, the DNA is TGTGCCAGTAGTCCGCGGACTGCCGCATATAATTCACCCCTCCACTTT. Translation gives CASSPRTAAYNSPLHF.